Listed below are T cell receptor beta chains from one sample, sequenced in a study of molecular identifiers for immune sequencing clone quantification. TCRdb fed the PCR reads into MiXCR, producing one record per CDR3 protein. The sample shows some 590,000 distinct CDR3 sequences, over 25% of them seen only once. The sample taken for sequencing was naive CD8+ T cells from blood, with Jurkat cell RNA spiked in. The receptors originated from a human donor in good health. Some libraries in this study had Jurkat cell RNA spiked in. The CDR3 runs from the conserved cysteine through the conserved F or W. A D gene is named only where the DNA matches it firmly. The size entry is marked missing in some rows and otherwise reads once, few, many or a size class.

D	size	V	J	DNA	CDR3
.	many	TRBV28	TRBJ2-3	TGTGCCAGCACCATAGGGGGTCGAACAGACGAAACCACCCTCACAGATACGCAGTATTTT	CASTIGGRTDETTLTDTQYF
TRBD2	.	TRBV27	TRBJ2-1	TGTGCCAGCAGTTCGGGACTACGTAATTACAATGAGCAGTTCTTC	CASSSGLRNYNEQFF
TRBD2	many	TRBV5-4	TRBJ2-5	TGTGCCAGCAGCTTGGGACTAGCGAAAGAGACCCAGTACTTC	CASSLGLAKETQYF
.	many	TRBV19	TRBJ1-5	TGTGCCAGTAGTATCGGGCCTCAGCCCCAGCATTTT	CASSIGPQPQHF
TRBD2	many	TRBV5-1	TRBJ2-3	TGCGCCAGCAGCTCTAACGGGAGGGTCGTAGATACGCAGTATTTT	CASSSNGRVVDTQYF
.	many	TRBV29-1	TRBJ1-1	TGCAGCGTCTCAAACACTGAAGCTTTCTTT	CSVSNTEAFF
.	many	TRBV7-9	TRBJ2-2	TGTGCCAGCAGCTTAGTTGCTAGCTGGGTGCCCGGGGAGCTGTTTTTT	CASSLVASWVPGELFF
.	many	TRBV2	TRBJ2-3	TGTGCCAGCGCCGGGACGGACGGTGGCACAGATACGCAGTATTTT	CASAGTDGGTDTQYF
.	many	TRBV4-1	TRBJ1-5	TGCGCCAGCAGCCAAGAGTACAGGGATCATCAGCCCCAGCATTTT	CASSQEYRDHQPQHF
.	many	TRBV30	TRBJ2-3	TGTGCCTGGCTCACAGATACGCAGTATTTT	CAWLTDTQYF
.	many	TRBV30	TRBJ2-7	TGTGCCTGGGATGAGGGCCAGGGGCCCTCCTACGAGCAGTACTTC	CAWDEGQGPSYEQYF
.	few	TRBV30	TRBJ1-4	TGTGCCTGGAGTCCTTCCGTCCACGGAAGGGAAAAACTGTTTTTT	CAWSPSVHGREKLFF
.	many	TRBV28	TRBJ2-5	TGCGCCAGCAGCTTGTCAGGAGGAGAGACCCAGTACTTC	CASSLSGGETQYF
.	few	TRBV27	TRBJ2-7	TGTGCCAGCAGTATCTACACAGGGCCCTACGAGCAGTACTTC	CASSIYTGPYEQYF
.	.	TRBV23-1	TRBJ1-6	TGCGACAGCAGTCAAATCGGGACACCCGATTCACCCCTCCACTTT	CDSSQIGTPDSPLHF
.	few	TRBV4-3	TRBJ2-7	TGCGCCAGCAGCCAAGACAGGACGGGAACCTACGAGCAGTACTTC	CASSQDRTGTYEQYF
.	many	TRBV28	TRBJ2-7	TGTGCCAGCAGCGAAGTTGAGGGCGAGCAGTACTTC	CASSEVEGEQYF
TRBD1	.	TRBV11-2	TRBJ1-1	TGTACCAGCAGCTTGAATTACAGGGGCACTAAAGCTTTCTTT	CTSSLNYRGTKAFF
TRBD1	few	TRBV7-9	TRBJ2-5	TGTGCCAGCAGCTTAGCGCTCTCCGGACAGGGTCAAGAGACCCAGTACTTC	CASSLALSGQGQETQYF
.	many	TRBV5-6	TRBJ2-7	TGTGCCAGCAGCTCCGGAAGCTCTCCCTACGAGCAGTACTTC	CASSSGSSPYEQYF
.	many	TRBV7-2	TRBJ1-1	TGTGCCAGCAGCTTAGCGCTCGGTTTAGAAACTGAAGCTTTCTTT	CASSLALGLETEAFF
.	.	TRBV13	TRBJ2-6	TGTGCCAGCAGCTTGTTCTCTAGGGCCAACGTCCTGACTTTC	CASSLFSRANVLTF
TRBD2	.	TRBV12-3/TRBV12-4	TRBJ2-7	TGTGCCGGCGGTCGTCGGGGGCTAGCGGGAGCGGGGTCCTACGAGCGGTACTTC	CAGGRRGLAGAGSYERYF
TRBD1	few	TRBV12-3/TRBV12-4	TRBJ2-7	TGTGCCAGCAGTTTAGCCGGGACAGAATACTACGAGCAGTACTTC	CASSLAGTEYYEQYF
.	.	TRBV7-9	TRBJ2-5	TGTGCCAGCAGCTTTGTGGCAGCCCAAGAGACCCAGTACTTC	CASSFVAAQETQYF
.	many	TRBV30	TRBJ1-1	TGTGCCTGGAGTGTGCATAAGAACACTGAAGCTTTCTTT	CAWSVHKNTEAFF
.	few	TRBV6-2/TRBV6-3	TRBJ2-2	TGTGCCAGCACCGACAGCGCCAAAATAAAAGAAACCGGGGAGCTGTTTTTT	CASTDSAKIKETGELFF
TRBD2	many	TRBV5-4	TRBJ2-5	TGTGCCAGCAGCTGGGGCGGGCGGGAGGTAGAGACCCAGTACTTC	CASSWGGREVETQYF
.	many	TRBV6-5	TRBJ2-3	TGTGCCAGCAGTTACTCGACCCAGGGGACAGATACGCAGTATTTT	CASSYSTQGTDTQYF
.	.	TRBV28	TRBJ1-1	TGTGCCAGCAGTTTATTAGTGGGTACCAGAATGAACACTGAAGCTTTCTTT	CASSLLVGTRMNTEAFF
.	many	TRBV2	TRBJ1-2	TGTGCCAGCCCCCAAGGCTACACCTTC	CASPQGYTF
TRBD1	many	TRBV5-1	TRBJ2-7	TGCGCCAGCAGCTTGGGACCGGGACAGGGGTACGAGCAGTACTTC	CASSLGPGQGYEQYF
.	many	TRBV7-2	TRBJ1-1	TGTGCCAGCAGCTCCCCATCAGGGCCCACTGAAGCTTTCTTT	CASSSPSGPTEAFF
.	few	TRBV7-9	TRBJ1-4	TGTGCCAGCAGCTTCACAGGGAGGGAACTTGAAAAACTGTTTTTT	CASSFTGRELEKLFF
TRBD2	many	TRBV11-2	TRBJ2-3	TGTGCCAGCAGCTTTTATTCCGCGGGAGACACAGATACGCAGTATTTT	CASSFYSAGDTDTQYF
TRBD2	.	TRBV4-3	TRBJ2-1	TGCGCCAGCAGCCAAGATCGTCTAGCGGGGGGTCAGTTCTTC	CASSQDRLAGGQFF
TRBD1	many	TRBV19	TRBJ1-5	TGTGCCAGCCAACTACAGGGGTATCAGCCCCAGCATTTT	CASQLQGYQPQHF
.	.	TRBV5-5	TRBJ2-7	TGTGCCAGCAGCTTGTCAAGCTACAACTACGAGCAGTACTTC	CASSLSSYNYEQYF
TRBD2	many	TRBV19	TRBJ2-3	TGTGCCAGTAGTCCCCGAGGTAGCGGGGCCGTCACAGATACGCAGTATTTT	CASSPRGSGAVTDTQYF
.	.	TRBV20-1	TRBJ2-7	TGCAGTGCTAGAGTTCGCTCGTTAGTCGACGGCTACGAGCAGTACTTC	CSARVRSLVDGYEQYF
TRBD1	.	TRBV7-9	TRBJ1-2	TGTGCCAGCAGCGGGGGACAGGAGCTTTATGGCTACGCCTTC	CASSGGQELYGYAF
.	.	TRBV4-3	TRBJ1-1	TGCGCCAGCAGCCAAAGAAGGGGTTTATTGGGAGTGAACACTGAAGCTTTCTTT	CASSQRRGLLGVNTEAFF
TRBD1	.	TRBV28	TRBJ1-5	TGTGCCAGCAGTTCGGACAGGGGGCGACAGCCCCAGCATTTT	CASSSDRGRQPQHF
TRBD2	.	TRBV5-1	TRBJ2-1	TGCGCCAGCAGCGCCGAGGCTGGACTAGCGGGTACCAATGAGCAGTTCTTC	CASSAEAGLAGTNEQFF
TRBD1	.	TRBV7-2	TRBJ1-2	TGTGTCAGCAGCTTAGAGACACAGGGGGCCGAGGGCTACACCTTC	CVSSLETQGAEGYTF
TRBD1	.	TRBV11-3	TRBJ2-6	TGTGCCAGCAGCTTTAGGGAGACAGGGGCCCACTCTGGGGCCAACGTCCTGACTTTC	CASSFRETGAHSGANVLTF